This entry lists 21 T cell receptor beta chains sequenced from one sample in a study of blood T cell repertoires in COVID-19. Measured with immunoSEQ multiplex PCR; TCRdb has only the in-frame clones, and not every one. The table includes under 70,000 clones, around nine tenths detected once. The sequenced material came from peripheral blood. These receptor sequences come from an older woman with COVID-19, enrolled during active disease.

The gene calls are TRBV11-2 and TRBJ2-5, with a tentative D call TRBD2 (5 bases). V shed 8 bases and J shed 0 bases, with 16 bases lying between them. Germline CDR1 SGHAT, CDR2 FQNNGV. The CDR3 sequence is 15 residues long. The CDR3 DNA reads TGTGCCAGCGGGAGTTTGGCGGAGAACCAAGAGACCCAGTACTTC. Its translation is CASGSLAENQETQYF.

V and J are TRBV5-1 and TRBJ2-3; 10 bases map to TRBD1. The CDR3 totals 16 residues. The J segment lost 1 base and the V segment lost 0 bases, leaving 2 bases of the junction unmatched. CDR1 and CDR2 from the germline V gene are SGHRS and YFSETQ. Written as DNA, the CDR3 is TGCGCCAGCAGCTTGGCAGACAGGGGGCGCACAGATACGCAGTATTTT. Translation gives CASSLADRGRTDTQYF.

This chain connects TRBV6-4 to TRBJ2-5; D is perhaps TRBD2 (5 bases). V was shortened by 3 bases and J by 4 bases, with 9 bases between the two germline ends. This CDR3 has 13 amino acids. CDR1 MRHNA and CDR2 SNTAGT come from the germline V gene. CDR3 sequence (DNA): TGTGCCAGCAGTGAGGGGAGAGGAGAGACCCAGTACTTC. Protein: CASSEGRGETQYF.

The chain joins TRBV28 to TRBJ1-2; 9 positions match TRBD1. CDR3 length: 15 residues. The ends lost 2 bases at V and 7 bases at J; junction bases unmatched: 8. CDR1 is MDHEN and CDR2 is SYDVKM in the germline V gene. The CDR3 sequence: CASSLAGQGSGGYTF. Written as DNA, the CDR3 is TGTGCCAGCAGTTTAGCAGGACAGGGGAGCGGTGGCTACACCTTC.

CDR3 nucleotides: TGTGCCAGCAGCCAAGATAGTAGAACTGGCTCCTACGAGCAGTACTTC. This encodes CASSQDSRTGSYEQYF. The chain combines TRBV3-1 (or the pseudogene TRBV3-2) with TRBJ2-7; the D is unclear. The CDR3 is 16 amino acids. Germline V CDR1 and CDR2: LGHDT, YNNKEL (reference sequence). The V and J ends lost 0 bases and 0 bases respectively, with 12 bases between them.

Here the CDR3 reads CASPSPGSGYTF. The CDR3, as DNA: TGTGCCTCACCTTCCCCCGGGTCTGGCTACACCTTC. The V call is TRBV30, the J call TRBJ1-2; D remains unclear. The CDR3 has 12 residues. Germline-derived CDR1 and CDR2 are GTSNPN and SVGIG (reference sequence). V dropped 7 bases and J dropped 7 bases, with 16 bases sitting between them.

The CDR3 here is CASSLYWTGGEGYTF. CDR3 bases: TGTGCCAGCAGTTTATACTGGACAGGGGGCGAAGGCTACACCTTC. This chain connects TRBV27 to TRBJ1-2; 11 bases align to TRBD1. In germline, CDR1 is MNHEY, CDR2 SMNVEV (reference sequence). Losses at the gene ends were 1 base for V and 8 bases for J; bases not matched to a gene: 6. The CDR3 has 15 amino acids.

The CDR3 nucleotides are TGTGCCAGCAGTTCGGACAGGGTGGATACGCAGTATTTT. Encoded protein: CASSSDRVDTQYF. J is TRBJ2-3 and V is TRBV12-3 or TRBV12-4; 8 bases agree with TRBD1. V was pared by 4 bases and J by 6 bases, with 3 bases of the junction left unmatched. CDR3 length equals 13 residues.

The sample holds one count of this clone. The rearrangement links TRBV30 to TRBJ1-4; tentative D call: TRBD1 (6 bases). CDR1 and CDR2 (germline): GTSNPN, SVGIG (reference sequence). The CDR3 totals 16 residues. V lost 2 bases and J 0 bases, leaving 13 bases between the germline ends. CDR3 bases: TGTGCCTGGAGTCCAGGACAGACTACAACTAATGAAAAACTGTTTTTT. Translating gives CAWSPGQTTTNEKLFF.

The V and J genes are TRBV2 and TRBJ1-1; possible D gene TRBD1, 5 bases. In germline, CDR1 is SNHLY, CDR2 FYNNEI. The V end lost 7 bases, the J end lost 1 base, and 13 bases lay between the germline ends. The CDR3 spans 14 residues. The CDR3 here is CASTRTTENTEAFF. CDR3 in DNA: TGTGCCAGCACCCGGACAACTGAGAACACTGAAGCTTTCTTT.

This rearrangement joins TRBV29-1 to TRBJ2-5, with D possibly being TRBD2 (6 bases). The CDR3 is made up of 17 amino acids. V lost 0 bases, J lost 2 bases, and 19 bases lay in between. CDR1 and CDR2 from the germline V gene are SQVTM and ANQGSEA. CDR3 nucleotides: TGCAGCGTTGAAGATCACGGCAAGGGCGGGGCACAAGAGACCCAGTACTTC. It is translated as CSVEDHGKGGAQETQYF.

The rearrangement uses TRBV7-9 and TRBJ2-2; TRBD1 might be the D (6 bases). The CDR3 runs 14 residues. Germline lookup yields CDR1 SEHNR and CDR2 FQNEAQ (reference sequence). V was trimmed by 2 bases and J by 8 bases, leaving 12 bases between them. The CDR3 sequence is CASSLTTGQGELFF. CDR3 bases: TGTGCCAGCAGCTTAACGACAGGCCAAGGGGAGCTGTTTTTT.

The V call is TRBV7-8, the J call TRBJ2-7; 8 positions match TRBD1. The CDR3 totals 15 residues. Trimming took 4 bases from V and 0 from J; bases not matched to a gene: 5. Germline V lookup: CDR1 SGHVS, CDR2 FQNEAQ. CDR3 in DNA: TGTGCCAGCAGCTGGGGACAGGAGATCTCCTACGAGCAGTACTTC. This gives the protein CASSWGQEISYEQYF.

The J gene is TRBJ2-7, the V gene TRBV2; D is ambiguous. Deletions cut 2 bases from V and 4 bases from J, with 9 bases between. The CDR3 length is 13 residues. Germline loops: CDR1 SNHLY, CDR2 FYNNEI. CDR3 nucleotides: TGTGCCAGCAGTGAACCCTTTCTATACGAGCAGTACTTC. Residues: CASSEPFLYEQYF. The full variable domain, completed using reference TRBV2 and TRBJ2-7, is EPEVTQTPSHQVTQMGQEVILRCVPISNHLYFYWYRQILGQKVEFLVSFYNNEISEKSEIFDDQFSVERPDGSNFTLKIRSTKLEDSAMYFCASSEPFLYEQYFGPGTRLTVT.

This clone was detected only once. The rearrangement joins TRBV11-2 to TRBJ1-6; a possible D gene is TRBD1 (6 bases). The CDR3 loop spans 16 amino acids. V lost 6 bases and J lost 1, with 13 bases in between. Germline V CDR1 and CDR2: SGHAT, FQNNGV. In DNA, the CDR3 is TGTGCCAGCAGAGTACAGGGTCGGTCCTATAATTCACCCCTCCACTTT. It yields the protein CASRVQGRSYNSPLHF.

CDR3 in DNA: TGTGCCAGCATCCACTACCCCCGACAGGAAAAGAACAAAAACATTCAGTACTTC. Residues: CASIHYPRQEKNKNIQYF. The chain is built from TRBV6-9 and TRBJ2-4; the D gene is possibly TRBD1 (6 bases). V was clipped by 7 bases and J by 3 bases, with 25 bases between them. Germline loops: CDR1 MNHGY, CDR2 SVAAGI. CDR3 length: 18 residues.

CDR3 protein: CASSPGIRNEQFF. CDR3 DNA: TGTGCCAGCAGTCCGGGAATCCGCAATGAGCAGTTCTTC. This chain joins TRBV6-2 or TRBV6-3 and TRBJ2-1; the D gene is possibly TRBD2 (5 bases). From germline, CDR1 is MNHEY and CDR2 SVGEGT. The V end lost 5 bases, the J end lost 6 bases, and 11 bases lay between the germline ends. This CDR3 comprises 13 residues.

This chain uses TRBV6-6 with TRBJ2-7, with D possibly TRBD2 on 6 matching bases. This CDR3 region has 14 residues. Looked up from germline, CDR1 is MNHNY and CDR2 is SVGAGI (reference sequence). The V end lost 7 bases, the J end lost 0 bases, and 13 bases lay between the germline ends. CDR3 nucleotides: TGTGCCAGCACCAACTGGGGGGACTCCTACGAGCAGTACTTC. Its protein product is CASTNWGDSYEQYF.

The CDR3 nucleotides are TGTGCCATCAGTGAGGGGAGGGAGAACACTGAAGCTTTCTTT. This gives the protein CAISEGRENTEAFF. This chain connects TRBV10-3 to TRBJ1-1; D is ambiguous. Germline values: CDR1 ENHRY, CDR2 SYGVKD. The CDR3 is 14 residues long. V was pared by 2 bases and J by 1 base, with 8 bases between.

The gene calls are TRBV30 and TRBJ2-5, with TRBD2 as a possible D gene (6 bases). The CDR3 has 13 residues. V lost 2 bases to trimming and J lost 2 bases, with 9 bases between them. Germline-derived CDR1 and CDR2 are GTSNPN and SVGIG (reference sequence). The CDR3 coding sequence is TGTGCCTGGAGTCGCGGGAAACAAGAGACCCAGTACTTC. It yields the protein CAWSRGKQETQYF.

The chain couples TRBV27 to TRBJ1-5; D is unresolved. The V end lost 0 bases, the J end lost 3 bases, and 9 bases lay between the germline ends. Looked up from germline, CDR1 is MNHEY and CDR2 is SMNVEV (reference sequence). This CDR3 is built from 15 residues. This chain's CDR3 is CASSLSSGFNQPQHF. The DNA of the CDR3 is TGTGCCAGCAGTTTATCTTCGGGGTTCAATCAGCCCCAGCATTTT.